The 29 T cell receptor beta chains presented below share a single source sample, sequenced in a study of technical replicates of blood from a few donors. The assay was immunoSEQ multiplex PCR, and TCRdb's table has in-frame clones only and misses some. The repertoire holds around 50,000 clones, with around 96% as singletons. What was sequenced was T cells isolated from PBMCs. These receptors were obtained from a human donor in good health.

V is TRBV7-3 and J is TRBJ1-1; maybe TRBD1 (5 bases). The CDR3 runs to 17 residues. Germline V CDR1 and CDR2: SGHTA, FQGTGA. V dropped 6 bases and J dropped 0 bases, with 20 bases sitting between them. Here the CDR3 reads CASSLYEGLPMNTEAFF. CDR3 coding DNA: TGTGCCAGCAGTCTTTACGAGGGACTGCCCATGAACACTGAAGCTTTCTTT.

The gene calls are TRBV10-3 and TRBJ1-1; TRBD1 is a possible D gene (5 bases). Germline assignment: CDR1 ENHRY and CDR2 SYGVKD. The CDR3 spans 14 residues. Trimming removed 5 bases at V and 1 base at J, with 11 bases between. Written as DNA, the CDR3 is TGTGCCATCAGTCTACAGGAGTCGAACACTGAAGCTTTCTTT. The encoded protein is CAISLQESNTEAFF.

The chain carries TRBV30 and TRBJ1-5; no definite D call. From germline, CDR1 is GTSNPN and CDR2 SVGIG (reference sequence). This CDR3 spans 12 amino acids. Between the trimmed V and J ends, which lost 2 bases and 4 bases, there was a span of 6 bases. Here the CDR3 DNA reads TGTGCCTGGAGTACTTGGAATCAGCCCCAGCATTTT. The encoded protein is CAWSTWNQPQHF.

This clone was counted once. CDR3 sequence reads: CASSSLRGSSGNTIYF. In DNA, the CDR3 is TGTGCCAGCAGCAGCCTGCGGGGAAGCTCTGGAAACACCATATATTTT. V and J are TRBV9 and TRBJ1-3; D gene ambiguous. The CDR3 contains 16 residues. Trimming shortened V by 4 bases and J by 0 bases, and 14 bases separated the two germline ends. Germline CDR1 SGDLS, CDR2 YYNGEE. Complete variable domain (other parts from reference TRBV9 and TRBJ1-3): DSGVTQTPKHLITATGQRVTLRCSPRSGDLSVYWYQQSLDQGLQFLIQYYNGEERAKGNILERFSAQQFPDLHSELNLSSLELGDSALYFCASSSLRGSSGNTIYFGEGSWLTVV.

V is TRBV9 and J is TRBJ2-3; tentatively, D is TRBD2 (6 bases). The germline gives CDR1 SGDLS, CDR2 YYNGEE. The CDR3 extends over 17 amino acids. The ends were cut back, 1 base at V and 0 bases at J, with 15 bases in the middle. CDR3 bases: TGTGCCAGCAGCGTATCCGTAGCGGCAACTAGCACAGATACGCAGTATTTT. As protein: CASSVSVAATSTDTQYF. The complete variable domain, with remaining parts taken from reference TRBV9 and TRBJ2-3, reads DSGVTQTPKHLITATGQRVTLRCSPRSGDLSVYWYQQSLDQGLQFLIQYYNGEERAKGNILERFSAQQFPDLHSELNLSSLELGDSALYFCASSVSVAATSTDTQYFGPGTRLTVL.

The chain combines TRBV4-2 with TRBJ2-2; 10 positions agree with TRBD2. Germline V gene lookup returns CDR1 LGHNA and CDR2 YNFKEQ. The CDR3 spans 13 residues. Trimming removed 8 bases from V and 7 bases from J; junction bases left unmatched: 4. The CDR3 loop is CASQGLASGELFF. The CDR3, as DNA: TGTGCCAGCCAGGGACTAGCGAGCGGGGAGCTGTTTTTT.

The chain couples TRBV4-1 to TRBJ2-1, with TRBD2 matching over 9 bases. Trimming at V came to 3 bases and at J to 0 bases, leaving 9 bases not matched to a gene. CDR1 and CDR2 from the germline V gene are MGHRA and YSYEKL. This CDR3 region has 18 residues. CDR3: CASSHRSSGILSYNEQFF. As DNA, the CDR3 is TGCGCCAGCAGCCACCGATCTAGCGGGATACTCTCCTACAATGAGCAGTTCTTC.

Comments on this clone: At one end the junction does not follow the germline gene, possibly because of a read error. The genes are TRBV13 and TRBJ2-1; tentative D call: TRBD1 (6 bases). The CDR3 is 18 amino acids. Germline CDR1 PRHDT, CDR2 FYEKMQ (reference sequence). CDR3 amino acids: CASSLALLQGPSDNEQFF. CDR3 bases: TGTGCCAGCAGCTTAGCCCTCTTACAGGGACCCTCCGACAATGAGCAGTTCTTC.

The chain recombines TRBV2 with TRBJ2-7; a possible D gene is TRBD2 (11 bases). V dropped 8 bases and J dropped 0 bases, with 23 bases sitting between them. The V gene's germline CDR1 is SNHLY and CDR2 FYNNEI. CDR3 length: 17 amino acids. The chain's CDR3 is CASWDRGLAEISYEQYF. The CDR3 nucleotides are TGTGCCAGCTGGGACAGGGGACTAGCGGAAATCTCCTACGAGCAGTACTTC.

The chain joins TRBV2 to TRBJ2-7; no clear D gene. The CDR3 length is 14 residues. With 3 bases removed from V and 3 bases from J, the gap between germline ends came to 12 bases. The germline CDR1 and CDR2 sequences are SNHLY and FYNNEI. CDR3 bases: TGTGCCAGCAGTGAGTCACAGAACCTCTACGAGCAGTACTTC. It encodes CASSESQNLYEQYF.

CDR3 sequence: CASSNGGSVNTGELFF. The DNA for the CDR3 is TGTGCCAGTAGTAACGGCGGGAGTGTGAACACCGGGGAGCTGTTTTTT. The chain combines TRBV19 with TRBJ2-2, with 7 bases fitting TRBD2. Per germline, CDR1 LNHDA and CDR2 SQIVND (reference sequence). This CDR3 has 16 residues. The V gene end was trimmed by 4 bases and the J gene end by 1 base; junction bases not matched to a gene: 6.

The rearrangement joins TRBV27 to TRBJ2-7, with TRBD2 as a possible D gene (6 bases). The germline V gene has CDR1 MNHEY and CDR2 SMNVEV (reference sequence). V dropped 2 bases and J dropped 7 bases, with 12 bases sitting between them. The CDR3 sequence is 13 residues long. Here the CDR3 DNA reads TGTGCCAGCAGTTTAGGACCAGGAGGGGAGCAGTACTTC. Residues: CASSLGPGGEQYF.

The chain couples TRBV4-1 to TRBJ2-7; possibly TRBD1 for D (5 bases). This CDR3 region has 13 residues. V lost 0 bases, J lost 4 bases, and 7 bases lay in between. The germline V gene encodes CDR1 MGHRA and CDR2 YSYEKL. The CDR3 region is CASSQDRAYEQYF. As DNA, the CDR3 is TGCGCCAGCAGCCAAGACAGGGCGTACGAGCAGTACTTC.

In DNA form, the CDR3 reads TGTGCCAGCAGCTTAGTGCGGGAGACGGCTAATGAGCAGTTCTTC. Translating gives CASSLVRETANEQFF. V gene TRBV7-9 combines with J gene TRBJ2-1; TRBD2 agrees at 7 bases. The CDR3 covers 15 residues. The germline CDR1 and CDR2 sequences are SEHNR and FQNEAQ (reference sequence). V shed 1 base and J 7 bases; nucleotides not matched to a gene: 7.

The chain is built from TRBV4-2 and TRBJ2-5, with 7 bases lining up with TRBD2. CDR1 is LGHNA and CDR2 is YNFKEQ in the germline V gene. This CDR3 region has 18 residues. V was clipped by 0 bases and J by 2 bases; unmatched bases: 12. Here the CDR3 reads CASSQEPHPTSAQETQYF. DNA for the CDR3: TGTGCCAGCAGCCAAGAACCCCACCCTACTAGCGCTCAAGAGACCCAGTACTTC.

The rearrangement joins TRBV4-1 to TRBJ2-7; 7 nucleotides align to TRBD2. Germline V lookup: CDR1 MGHRA, CDR2 YSYEKL. J gave up 1 base and V 3 bases, and 9 bases lay outside the gene matches. CDR3 length: 16 amino acids. CDR3 region: CASSQGQGEGSYEQYF. In nucleotides, the CDR3 is TGCGCCAGCAGCCAGGGGCAAGGGGAGGGGTCCTACGAGCAGTACTTC.

The chain recombines TRBV9 with TRBJ2-2; 7 bases are shared with TRBD2. This CDR3 is built from 17 residues. J lost 1 base, V lost 0 bases, and 6 bases had no gene match. Germline V CDR1 and CDR2: SGDLS, YYNGEE. The DNA for the CDR3 is TGTGCCAGCAGCGTAGCTTTTCTAGCGGAGAACACCGGGGAGCTGTTTTTT. Its protein is CASSVAFLAENTGELFF.

The chain couples TRBV27 to TRBJ2-1; D possibly corresponds to TRBD2 (6 bases). The CDR3 is 13 amino acids. Germline values: CDR1 MNHEY, CDR2 SMNVEV (reference sequence). V was pared by 6 bases and J by 8 bases, with 14 bases between. The CDR3, as DNA: TGTGCCAGCAGGGAGGGGCGCTGGGATGAGCAGTTCTTC. Translating it yields CASREGRWDEQFF.

V and J are TRBV6-5 and TRBJ2-7; TRBD2 is a possible D gene (6 bases). V lost 5 bases and J lost 7, with 9 bases in between. This CDR3 contains 11 residues. Germline CDR1 is MNHEY and CDR2 is SVGAGI. The CDR3, as DNA: TGTGCCAGCAGTCGCGCGGGGGAGCAGTACTTC. It specifies CASSRAGEQYF.

The V and J genes are TRBV7-2 and TRBJ2-1; TRBD1 might be the D (6 bases). Germline V gene lookup returns CDR1 SGHTA and CDR2 FQGNSA. This CDR3 is built from 12 residues. V lost 4 bases and J 6 bases, leaving 7 bases between the germline ends. CDR3 coding DNA: TGTGCCAGCAGCTGGGGGCTCAATGAGCAGTTCTTC. Its protein is CASSWGLNEQFF.

This sequence joins TRBV9 and TRBJ2-1; TRBD2 aligns across 7 bases. CDR1 and CDR2 (germline): SGDLS, YYNGEE. The CDR3 spans 15 residues. V gave up 3 bases and J gave up 0 bases; unmatched junction bases: 3. CDR3 bases: TGTGCCAGCAGCGCTAGCGGACTCTCCTACAATGAGCAGTTCTTC. The encoded protein is CASSASGLSYNEQFF.

The V gene is TRBV27, the J gene TRBJ2-7; D unclear. Germline assignment: CDR1 MNHEY and CDR2 SMNVEV (reference sequence). The CDR3 is made up of 13 amino acids. Trimming removed 5 bases from V and 0 bases from J, with 8 bases in between. CDR3 amino acids: CASSLYSSYEQYF. Written as DNA, the CDR3 is TGTGCCAGCAGTCTCTACAGCTCCTACGAGCAGTACTTC.

The V call is TRBV7-3, the J call TRBJ2-1; a weak D match, TRBD1 (5 bases). Trimming left V 5 bases short and J 7 bases short, with 15 bases between. The CDR3 spans 14 residues. From germline, CDR1 is SGHTA and CDR2 FQGTGA. The chain's CDR3 is CASSPHRTANEQFF. CDR3 nucleotides: TGTGCCAGCAGCCCTCACAGGACGGCGAATGAGCAGTTCTTC. The entire variable domain, with the rest obtained from reference TRBV7-3 and TRBJ2-1, is as follows: GAGVSQTPSNKVTEKGKYVELRCDPISGHTALYWYRQSLGQGPEFLIYFQGTGAADDSGLPNDRFFAVRPEGSVSTLKIQRTERGDSAVYLCASSPHRTANEQFFGPGTRLTVL.

The V gene is TRBV11-2, the J gene TRBJ2-3; 10 bases line up with TRBD2. V gave up 1 base and J gave up 5 bases; unmatched junction bases: 0. The germline gives CDR1 SGHAT, CDR2 FQNNGV. CDR3 size: 14 residues. CDR3 residues: CASSLVAGGDTQYF. CDR3 coding DNA: TGTGCCAGCAGCTTAGTAGCGGGAGGAGATACGCAGTATTTT.

V usage is TRBV9 and J usage is TRBJ2-5, with 10 bases that match TRBD2. The CDR3 runs to 15 residues. V shed 4 bases and J 2 bases; nucleotides not matched to a gene: 5. Germline V CDR1 and CDR2: SGDLS, YYNGEE. The CDR3 DNA is TGTGCCAGCAGCTTGACTAGCGGGTCACAAGAGACCCAGTACTTC. Translating it yields CASSLTSGSQETQYF.

V is TRBV7-9 and J is TRBJ1-4; possible D gene TRBD1, 5 bases. Germline CDR1 SEHNR, CDR2 FQNEAQ (reference sequence). V gave up 5 bases and J gave up 0 bases, with 7 bases separating them. The CDR3 runs to 14 residues. CDR3 DNA sequence: TGTGCCAGCAGCCAGGGCCCAACTAATGAAAAACTGTTTTTT. Its translation: CASSQGPTNEKLFF.

V usage is TRBV9 and J usage is TRBJ1-2; 9 bases are a match to TRBD1. This CDR3 contains 16 residues. V dropped 4 bases and J dropped 5; count of bases not matched to a gene: 12. Per the germline V gene, CDR1 is SGDLS and CDR2 is YYNGEE. CDR3: CASSYRDRDLAYGYTF. CDR3 in DNA: TGTGCCAGCAGCTACCGGGACAGGGACCTTGCTTATGGCTACACCTTC.

The chain couples TRBV5-4 to TRBJ2-7; D possibly corresponds to TRBD2 (5 bases). Germline V gives CDR1 SGHNT, CDR2 YYREEE (reference sequence). Trimming shortened V by 1 base and J by 3 bases, and 8 bases separated the two germline ends. The CDR3 runs 13 residues. CDR3 sequence: CASSLRGSYEQYF. Written as DNA, the CDR3 is TGTGCCAGCAGCTTGCGAGGGAGCTACGAGCAGTACTTC.

The gene calls are TRBV2 and TRBJ1-1; a weak D match, TRBD1 (6 bases). Trimming shortened V by 6 bases and J by 10 bases, and 12 bases separated the two germline ends. This CDR3 has 11 amino acids. The germline CDR1 and CDR2 sequences are SNHLY and FYNNEI. CDR3 protein: CASRAGVGAFF. In DNA, the CDR3 is TGTGCCAGCAGAGCAGGGGTAGGAGCTTTCTTT.